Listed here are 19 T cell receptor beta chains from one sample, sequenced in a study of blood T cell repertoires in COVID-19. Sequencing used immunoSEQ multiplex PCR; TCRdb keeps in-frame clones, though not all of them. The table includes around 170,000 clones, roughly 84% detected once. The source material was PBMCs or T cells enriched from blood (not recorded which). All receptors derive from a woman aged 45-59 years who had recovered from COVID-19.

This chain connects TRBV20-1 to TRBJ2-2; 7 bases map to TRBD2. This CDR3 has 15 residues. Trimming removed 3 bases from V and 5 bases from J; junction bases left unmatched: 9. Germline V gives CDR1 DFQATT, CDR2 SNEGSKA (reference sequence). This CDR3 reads CSASDVGGPTGELFF. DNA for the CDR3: TGCAGTGCTAGTGACGTGGGAGGGCCGACCGGGGAGCTGTTTTTT.

CDR3 in amino acids: CASSYRGTGQSSGNTIYF. CDR3 nucleotides: TGTGCCAGCAGTTACCGCGGGACAGGGCAAAGCTCTGGAAACACCATATATTTT. This sequence joins TRBV6-2 or TRBV6-3 and TRBJ1-3, with 9 positions matching TRBD1. Germline-derived CDR1 and CDR2 are MNHEY and SVGEGT. Trimming at V came to 2 bases and at J to 0 bases, leaving 8 bases not matched to a gene. The CDR3 length is 18 residues.

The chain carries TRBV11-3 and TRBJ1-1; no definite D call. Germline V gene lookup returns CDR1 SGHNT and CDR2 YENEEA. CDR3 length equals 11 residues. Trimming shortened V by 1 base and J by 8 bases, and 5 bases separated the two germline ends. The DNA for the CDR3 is TGTGCCAGCAGCTTAGGGCGGGAAGCTTTCTTT. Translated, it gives CASSLGREAFF.

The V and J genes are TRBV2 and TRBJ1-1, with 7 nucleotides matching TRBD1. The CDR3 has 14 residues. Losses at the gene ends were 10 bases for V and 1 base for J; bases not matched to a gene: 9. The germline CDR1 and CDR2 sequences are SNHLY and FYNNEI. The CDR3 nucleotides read TGTGCCACCATACCGCGACAGGGGAACACTGAAGCTTTCTTT. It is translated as CATIPRQGNTEAFF. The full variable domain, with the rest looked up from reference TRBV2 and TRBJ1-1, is EPEVTQTPSHQVTQMGQEVILRCVPISNHLYFYWYRQILGQKVEFLVSFYNNEISEKSEIFDDQFSVERPDGSNFTLKIRSTKLEDSAMYFCATIPRQGNTEAFFGQGTRLTVV.

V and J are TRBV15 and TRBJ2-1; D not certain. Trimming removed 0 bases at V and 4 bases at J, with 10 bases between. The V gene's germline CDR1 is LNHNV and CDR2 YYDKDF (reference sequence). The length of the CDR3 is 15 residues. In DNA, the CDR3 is TGTGCCACCAGCAGAGATGGTTACACGTACAATGAGCAGTTCTTC. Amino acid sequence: CATSRDGYTYNEQFF.

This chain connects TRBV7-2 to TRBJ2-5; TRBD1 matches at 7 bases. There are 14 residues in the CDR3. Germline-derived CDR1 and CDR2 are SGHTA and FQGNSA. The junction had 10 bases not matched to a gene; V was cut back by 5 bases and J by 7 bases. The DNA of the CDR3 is TGTGCCAGCAGCCTAAGACAGGGAAAGGCGACCCAGTACTTC. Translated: CASSLRQGKATQYF.

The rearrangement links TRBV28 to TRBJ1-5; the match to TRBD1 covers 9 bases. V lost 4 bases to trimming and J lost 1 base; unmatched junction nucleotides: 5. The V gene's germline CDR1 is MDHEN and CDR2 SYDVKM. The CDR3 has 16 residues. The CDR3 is CASSSTGTGSNQPQHF. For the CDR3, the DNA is TGTGCCAGCAGTTCGACCGGGACAGGGAGCAATCAGCCCCAGCATTTT.

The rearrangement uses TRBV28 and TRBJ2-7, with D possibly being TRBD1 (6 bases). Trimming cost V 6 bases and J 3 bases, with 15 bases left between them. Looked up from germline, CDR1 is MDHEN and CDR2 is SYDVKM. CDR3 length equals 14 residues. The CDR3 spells CASRRAGEGYEQYF. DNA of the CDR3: TGTGCCAGCAGGAGAGCAGGGGAAGGCTACGAGCAGTACTTC.

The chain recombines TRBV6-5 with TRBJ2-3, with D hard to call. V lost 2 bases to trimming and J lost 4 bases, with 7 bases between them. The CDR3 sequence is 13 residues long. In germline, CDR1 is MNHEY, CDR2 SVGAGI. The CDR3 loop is CASSYEVADTQYF. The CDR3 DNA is TGTGCCAGCAGTTACGAGGTGGCAGATACGCAGTATTTT.

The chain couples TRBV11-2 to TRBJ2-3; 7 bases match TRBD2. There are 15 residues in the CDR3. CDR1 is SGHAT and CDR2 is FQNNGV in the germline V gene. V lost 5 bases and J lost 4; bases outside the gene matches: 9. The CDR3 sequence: CASSPGTTKADTQYF. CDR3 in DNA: TGTGCCAGCAGCCCCGGGACTACCAAGGCAGATACGCAGTATTTT.

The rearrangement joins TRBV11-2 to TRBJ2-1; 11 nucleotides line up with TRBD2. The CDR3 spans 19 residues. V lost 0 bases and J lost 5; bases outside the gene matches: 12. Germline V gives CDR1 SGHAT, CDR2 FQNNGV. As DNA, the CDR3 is TGTGCCAGCAGCTTAGACACTAGCGGGAGACCTTTACTTGACAATGAGCAGTTCTTC. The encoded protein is CASSLDTSGRPLLDNEQFF.

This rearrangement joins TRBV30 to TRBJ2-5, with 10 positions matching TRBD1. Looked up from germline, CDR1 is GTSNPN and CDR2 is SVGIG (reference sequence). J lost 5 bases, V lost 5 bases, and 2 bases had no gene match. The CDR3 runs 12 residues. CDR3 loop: CAWDRGPETQYF. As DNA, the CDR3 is TGTGCCTGGGACAGGGGGCCGGAGACCCAGTACTTC.

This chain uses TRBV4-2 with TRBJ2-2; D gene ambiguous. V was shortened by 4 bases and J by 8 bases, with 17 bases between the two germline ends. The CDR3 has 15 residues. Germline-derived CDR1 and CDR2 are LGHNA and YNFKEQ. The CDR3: CASSPVGGSLGELFF. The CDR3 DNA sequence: TGTGCCAGCAGCCCTGTAGGTGGTAGCTTAGGGGAGCTGTTTTTT.

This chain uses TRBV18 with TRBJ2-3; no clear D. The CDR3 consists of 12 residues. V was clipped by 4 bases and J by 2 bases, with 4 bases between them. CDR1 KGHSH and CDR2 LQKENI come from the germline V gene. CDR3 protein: CASSQYTDTQYF. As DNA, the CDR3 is TGTGCCAGCTCACAATACACAGATACGCAGTATTTT.

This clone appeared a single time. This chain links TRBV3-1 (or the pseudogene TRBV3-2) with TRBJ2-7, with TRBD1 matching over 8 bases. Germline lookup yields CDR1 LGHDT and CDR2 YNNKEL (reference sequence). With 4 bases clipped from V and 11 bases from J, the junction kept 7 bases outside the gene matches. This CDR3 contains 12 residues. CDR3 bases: TGTGCCAGCAGCCCCAGGGGACAGGTTAAGTACTTC. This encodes CASSPRGQVKYF.

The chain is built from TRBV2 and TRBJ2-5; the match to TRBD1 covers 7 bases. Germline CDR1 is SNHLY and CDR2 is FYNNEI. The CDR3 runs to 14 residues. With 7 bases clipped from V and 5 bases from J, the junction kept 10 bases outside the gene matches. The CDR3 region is CASTRQGLSETQYF. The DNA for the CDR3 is TGTGCCAGCACCCGACAGGGTTTGTCGGAGACCCAGTACTTC. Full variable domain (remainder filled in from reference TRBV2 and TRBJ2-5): EPEVTQTPSHQVTQMGQEVILRCVPISNHLYFYWYRQILGQKVEFLVSFYNNEISEKSEIFDDQFSVERPDGSNFTLKIRSTKLEDSAMYFCASTRQGLSETQYFGPGTRLLVL.

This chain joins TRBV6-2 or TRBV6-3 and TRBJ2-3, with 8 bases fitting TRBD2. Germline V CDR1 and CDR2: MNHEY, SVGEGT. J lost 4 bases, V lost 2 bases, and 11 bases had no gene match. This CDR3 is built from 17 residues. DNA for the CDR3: TGTGCCAGCAGTTACATTAGGATTAGCGGGACCGCAGATACGCAGTATTTT. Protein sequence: CASSYIRISGTADTQYF.

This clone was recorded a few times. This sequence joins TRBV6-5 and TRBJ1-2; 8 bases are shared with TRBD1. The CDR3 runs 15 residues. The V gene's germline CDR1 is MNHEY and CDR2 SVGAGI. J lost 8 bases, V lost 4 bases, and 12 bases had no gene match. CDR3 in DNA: TGTGCCAGCAGTTCGAGGCCGACAGGGGCGGGCGGCTACACCTTC. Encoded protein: CASSSRPTGAGGYTF.

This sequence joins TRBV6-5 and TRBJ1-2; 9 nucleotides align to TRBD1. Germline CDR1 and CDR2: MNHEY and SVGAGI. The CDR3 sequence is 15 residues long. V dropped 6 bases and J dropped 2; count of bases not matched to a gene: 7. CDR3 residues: CASRGDGTGNYGYTF. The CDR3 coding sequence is TGTGCCAGCAGGGGAGACGGGACAGGGAACTATGGCTACACCTTC.